This T cell receptor beta chain was observed in a study of blood T cell repertoires in COVID-19. Study details: Acute and convalescent COVID-19 specimens originated in the United States, Italy and Spain. PBMCs, B-cell-depleted T cells, or T cells were the source of the cDNA or gDNA that made up the material.

This clone was found a few times. Per the study methods: Estimates of nucleated cell counts were drawn from the amplification of reference gene primers. Libraries were prepared by immunoSEQ multiplex PCR; TCRdb keeps only in-frame clonotypes and omits some of them. V, J and clone size derive from that table, while D and trimming were established from the DNA sequence. The sample contains about 190,000 clones, roughly 79% of which appear only once. Sequences were obtained from peripheral blood. The receptor was derived from a man aged 55-75 years with active or convalescent COVID-19.

CDR3 DNA sequence: TGTGCCAGCAGCCCCTTGAGTTCTAGCAATCAGCCCCAGCATTTT. This gives the protein CASSPLSSSNQPQHF. The V gene is TRBV27, the J gene TRBJ1-5; no reliable D call. V was cut by 6 bases and J by 0 bases, with 12 bases left in between. The germline CDR1 and CDR2 sequences are MNHEY and SMNVEV (reference sequence). This CDR3 contains 15 residues.